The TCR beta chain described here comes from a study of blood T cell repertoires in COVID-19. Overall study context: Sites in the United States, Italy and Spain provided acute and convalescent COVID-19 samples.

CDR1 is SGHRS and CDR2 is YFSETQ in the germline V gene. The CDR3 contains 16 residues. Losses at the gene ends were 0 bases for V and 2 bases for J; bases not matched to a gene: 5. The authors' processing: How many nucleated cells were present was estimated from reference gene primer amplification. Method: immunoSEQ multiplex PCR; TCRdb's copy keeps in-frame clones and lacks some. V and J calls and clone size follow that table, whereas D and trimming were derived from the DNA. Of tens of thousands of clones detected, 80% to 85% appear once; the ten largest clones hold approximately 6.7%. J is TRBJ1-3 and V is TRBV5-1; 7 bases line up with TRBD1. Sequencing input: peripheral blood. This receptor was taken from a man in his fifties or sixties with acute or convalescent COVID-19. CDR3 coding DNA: TGCGCCAGCAGCTTGGGACAGGGAAATGCTGGAAACACCATATATTTT. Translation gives CASSLGQGNAGNTIYF.